This T cell receptor beta chain was identified during a study of T cells after yellow fever vaccination. Study information: Preparation used SMART-Seq v4 Ultra Low Input for the low-cell-number fractions.

They built TCR cDNA with 5'RACE template switching, a step that put in a universal primer site and UMIs. Each CDR3 protein gets one entry after TCRdb re-called the 5' RACE reads with MiXCR. The profile shows around 110,000 distinct CDR3 sequences, roughly 8.9% of them singletons. The CDR3 sequence is 13 residues long. V shed 6 bases and J shed 0 bases, with 9 bases lying between them. Germline CDR1 is LNHDA and CDR2 is SQIVND (reference sequence). This clonotype was seen a few times. Its antigen is currently unknown. Whole-study findings and limits: Reappearing after the booster were most of the clones from primary vaccination (approximately 96% CD4, approximately 88% CD8). Faster peaking, at day 5 versus 15, marked a secondary response that was weaker.

The clonotype was recovered from a man under 40 who received the YFV17D yellow fever vaccine. The chain employs TRBV19 and TRBJ2-7; possible D gene TRBD2, 6 bases. The specimen comprised CD8+ T cells sorted from PBMCs, sampled 45 days after the yellow fever booster vaccination. Written as DNA, the CDR3 is TGTGCCAGTAGCCGGGGGAGCTCCTACGAGCAGTACTTC. Translating gives CASSRGSSYEQYF.